The sequence of this T cell receptor beta chain was determined in a study of T cell responses to AZD1222 COVID-19 vaccine. The CDR3 consists of 15 residues. V was pared by 6 bases and J by 9 bases, with 9 bases of the junction left unmatched. The germline V gene encodes CDR1 SNHLY and CDR2 FYNNEI. Libraries were prepared by immunoSEQ multiplex PCR; TCRdb keeps only in-frame clonotypes and omits some of them. The repertoire holds tens of thousands of clones, with about 89% as singletons. The chain couples TRBV2 to TRBJ1-6; 9 nucleotides match TRBD1. The clonotype was recovered from an adult who received the AZD1222 COVID-19 vaccine. The starting material was peripheral blood, obtained 28 days after the second AZD1222 dose. The DNA for the CDR3 is TGTGCCAGCAGCACCGGGACAGGGTGGGGTTCACCCCTCCACTTT. Translated, it gives CASSTGTGWGSPLHF.